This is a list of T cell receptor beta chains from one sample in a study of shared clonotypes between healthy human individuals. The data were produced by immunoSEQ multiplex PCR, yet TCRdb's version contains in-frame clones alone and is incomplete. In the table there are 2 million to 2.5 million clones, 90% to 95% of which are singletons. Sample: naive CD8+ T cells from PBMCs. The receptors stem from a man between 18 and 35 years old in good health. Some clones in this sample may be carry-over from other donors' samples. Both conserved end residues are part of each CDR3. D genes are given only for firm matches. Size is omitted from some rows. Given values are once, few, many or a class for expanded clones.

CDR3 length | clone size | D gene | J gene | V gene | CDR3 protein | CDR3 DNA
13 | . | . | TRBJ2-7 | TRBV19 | CASSTVSGNEQYF | TGTGCCAGTAGTACGGTTTCGGGAAACGAGCAGTACTTC
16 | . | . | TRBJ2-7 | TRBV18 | CASSLPLTKTGYEQYF | TGTGCCAGCTCACTCCCACTAACGAAAACAGGGTACGAGCAGTACTTC
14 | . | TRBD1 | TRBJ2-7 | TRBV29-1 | CSVEGLGQGYEQYF | TGCAGCGTTGAGGGTCTGGGACAGGGCTACGAGCAGTACTTC
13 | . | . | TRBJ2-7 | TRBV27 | CATSDRPLDEQYF | TGTGCCACCAGCGACCGACCCTTGGACGAGCAGTACTTC
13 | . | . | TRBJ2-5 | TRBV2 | CASSAGEQETQYF | TGTGCCAGCAGTGCGGGAGAACAAGAGACCCAGTACTTC
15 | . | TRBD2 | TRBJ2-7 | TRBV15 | CATSRGRGGSYEQYF | TGTGCCACCAGCAGAGGTAGAGGCGGGAGCTACGAGCAGTACTTC
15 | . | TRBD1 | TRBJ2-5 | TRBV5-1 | CASSLDRSGGETQYF | TGCGCCAGCAGCTTAGACAGGTCAGGGGGAGAGACCCAGTACTTC
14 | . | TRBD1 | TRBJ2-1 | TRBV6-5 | CASSVWTGYNEQFF | TGTGCCAGCAGTGTTTGGACAGGGTATAATGAGCAGTTCTTC
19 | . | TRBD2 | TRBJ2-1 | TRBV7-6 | CASSRTTSGRDSLYNEQFF | TGTGCCAGCAGCCGCACGACTAGCGGGAGGGATAGCTTGTACAATGAGCAGTTCTTC
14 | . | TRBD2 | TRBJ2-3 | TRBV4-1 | CASSQPGGLSTQYF | TGCGCCAGCAGCCAACCGGGAGGACTCTCAACGCAGTATTTT
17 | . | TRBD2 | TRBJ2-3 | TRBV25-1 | CASSELTSGRIPDTQYF | TGTGCCAGCAGTGAATTGACTAGCGGGAGGATCCCAGATACGCAGTATTTT
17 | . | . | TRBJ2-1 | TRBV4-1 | CASSQSGRGSSYNEQFF | TGCGCCAGCAGCCAATCAGGTCGGGGGAGTTCCTACAATGAGCAGTTCTTC
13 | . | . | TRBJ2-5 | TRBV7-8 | CASSPGDQETQYF | TGTGCCAGCAGCCCGGGGGACCAAGAGACCCAGTACTTC
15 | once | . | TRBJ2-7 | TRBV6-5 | CASSPLAGSEYEQYF | TGTGCCAGCAGTCCGCTGGCAGGGAGTGAATACGAGCAGTACTTC
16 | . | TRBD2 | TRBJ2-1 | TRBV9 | CASSAPLAGAYNEQFF | TGTGCCAGCAGCGCGCCACTAGCGGGAGCCTACAATGAGCAGTTCTTC
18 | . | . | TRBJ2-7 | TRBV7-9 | CASSLFITGGSSSYEQYF | TGTGCCAGCAGCTTATTTATTACTGGAGGATCGAGCTCCTACGAGCAGTACTTC
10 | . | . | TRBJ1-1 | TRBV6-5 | CASGSQPAFF | TGTGCCAGCGGCTCTCAACCGGCTTTCTTT
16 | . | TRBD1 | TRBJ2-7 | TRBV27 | CASSRHRDRRLGEQYF | TGTGCCAGCAGTAGACACCGGGACAGAAGACTGGGGGAGCAGTACTTC
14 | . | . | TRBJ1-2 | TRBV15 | CATSGGPSNYGYTF | TGTGCCACCAGCGGGGGCCCTTCTAACTATGGCTACACCTTC
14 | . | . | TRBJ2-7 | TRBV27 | CASSARDGLYEQYF | TGTGCCAGCAGTGCCCGGGACGGCCTCTACGAGCAGTACTTC
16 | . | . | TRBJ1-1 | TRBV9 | CASSASRGMWGTEAFF | TGTGCCAGCAGCGCCTCCAGGGGCATGTGGGGCACTGAAGCTTTCTTT
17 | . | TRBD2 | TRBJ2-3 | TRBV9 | CASSAGMGGALTDTQYF | TGTGCCAGCAGCGCCGGGATGGGAGGGGCCCTCACAGATACGCAGTATTTT
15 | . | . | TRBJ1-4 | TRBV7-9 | CASSSPEGQVEKLFF | TGTGCCAGCAGCTCCCCGGAGGGGCAGGTGGAAAAACTGTTTTTT
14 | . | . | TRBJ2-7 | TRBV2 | CASSDGGYSYEQYF | TGTGCCAGCAGTGATGGCGGCTACTCCTACGAGCAGTACTTC
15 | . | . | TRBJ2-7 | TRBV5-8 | CASSLLPDSSYEQYF | TGTGCCAGCAGCTTGTTGCCGGATAGCTCCTACGAGCAGTACTTC
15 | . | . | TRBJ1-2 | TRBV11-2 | CASTPGVRSNYGYTF | TGTGCCAGCACCCCAGGGGTACGGAGTAACTATGGCTACACCTTC
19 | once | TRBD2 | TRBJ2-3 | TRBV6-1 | CASSEAQTSGFLNTDTQYF | TGTGCCAGCAGTGAAGCGCAGACTAGCGGGTTCCTTAACACAGATACGCAGTATTTT
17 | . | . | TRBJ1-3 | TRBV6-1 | CASSEGRPAYSGNTIYF | TGTGCCAGCAGTGAAGGGCGGCCAGCTTACTCTGGAAACACCATATATTTT
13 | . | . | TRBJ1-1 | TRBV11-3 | CASSLALNTEAFF | TGTGCCAGCAGCCTAGCCTTGAACACTGAAGCTTTCTTT
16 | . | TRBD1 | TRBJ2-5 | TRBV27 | CASSVRTGGRRETQYF | TGTGCCAGCAGTGTGAGGACAGGGGGACGAAGAGAGACCCAGTACTTC
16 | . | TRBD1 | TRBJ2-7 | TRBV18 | CASSPLWDRGHYEQYF | TGTGCCAGCTCACCACTGTGGGACAGGGGTCACTACGAGCAGTACTTC
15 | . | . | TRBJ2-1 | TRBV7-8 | CASSAEWGSYNEQFF | TGTGCCAGCAGCGCTGAGTGGGGATCCTACAATGAGCAGTTCTTC